This T cell receptor (beta chain) was documented in a study of blood T cells in healthy people across ages. Turning to the study itself: About one barcoded TCR beta cDNA was captured per two T cells. Overall study results and limits: Older age coincided with a roughly linear decline in TCR beta diversity per million T cells.

Through a sample-barcoded 5' primer and a J-beta primer mix, a second PCR was run for about 7 to 12 cycles. The authors tagged each cDNA molecule using a template-switch adaptor with 12 random nucleotides. MiXCR was run by TCRdb on the 5' RACE reads, yielding one entry per CDR3 protein. Of 800,000 or so distinct CDR3 sequences in the sample, about 59% were seen once. After removal of 2 bases from V and 3 bases from J, the junction contained 1 base not matched to a gene. The length of the CDR3 is 13 residues. The V gene's germline CDR1 is DFQATT and CDR2 SNEGSKA (reference sequence). This clonotype was seen only a few times. What it recognizes is unknown.

Material for sequencing was blood. The origin of this receptor is a man aged 30 to 39 in good health. V is TRBV20-1 and J is TRBJ2-1; TRBD1 agrees at 7 bases. As DNA, the CDR3 is TGCAGTGCTAGACGGACAGGCTACAATGAGCAGTTCTTC. This translates into CSARRTGYNEQFF.